This T cell receptor (beta chain) was obtained from a study of neurological immune-mediated disorders. Study details: Multiple sclerosis patients numbered roughly 35, with some 31 relapsing-remitting and 3 secondary progressive.

The sample holds many counts of this clonotype. The antigen is not known. A single record per CDR3 protein comes from TCRdb applying MiXCR to the 5' RACE reads. The sample yields 55,000 to 75,000 distinct CDR3 sequences, 2.5% seen once. General study findings and limits: Across subjects, no CDR3 amino acid sequence appeared in expanded clones of more than one subject, a finding that suggested private repertoires in all groups. It was the repertoires of 18 of 34 multiple sclerosis patients that phylogenetic grouping placed in one related-CDR3 cluster, which is a possible signature.

The sequencing input was PBMCs. The sequence came from a man in his fifties with multiple sclerosis.

CDR3 DNA: TGCGCCAGCAGTGAGTCTGTGGGGATTGGAGCAGATACGCAGTATTTT. This codes for CASSESVGIGADTQYF. The chain links TRBV10-1 to TRBJ2-3; no definite D call. CDR3 length: 16 residues. The V end was cut by 0 bases, the J end by 4 bases, with 14 bases between. Germline loops: CDR1 WNHNN, CDR2 SYGVQD (reference sequence).